The next 27 T cell receptor beta chains were all read from a single sample in a study of blood T cell repertoires in COVID-19. The table came from immunoSEQ multiplex PCR; TCRdb's copy has only in-frame clones and leaves some out. Among more than 100,000 clones, 70% to 85% were seen once, and the ten largest hold about 15%. The material sequenced was peripheral blood. The receptors come from a woman of 80 years or more with acute or convalescent COVID-19.

The V gene is TRBV6-5, the J gene TRBJ1-2; D possibly corresponds to TRBD1 (6 bases). Between the trimmed V and J ends, which lost 6 bases and 2 bases, there was a span of 13 bases. From germline, CDR1 is MNHEY and CDR2 SVGAGI. The CDR3 is 14 residues long. The CDR3 bases are TGTGCCAGCAGAAGAGCAGGGGCGAACTATGGCTACACCTTC. It specifies CASRRAGANYGYTF.

The chain carries TRBV10-2 and TRBJ1-1; D possibly corresponds to TRBD1 (6 bases). V gave up 7 bases and J gave up 5 bases, with 17 bases separating them. The CDR3 sequence is 14 residues long. The germline V gene has CDR1 WSHSY and CDR2 SAAADI. This CDR3 is CASKAPGARTEAFF. The CDR3 bases are TGCGCCAGCAAGGCCCCAGGGGCGCGGACTGAAGCTTTCTTT.

The rearrangement uses TRBV10-2 and TRBJ2-5; 8 bases fit TRBD2. The germline CDR1 and CDR2 sequences are WSHSY and SAAADI. J gave up 5 bases and V 7 bases, and 6 bases lay outside the gene matches. The CDR3 contains 13 residues. CDR3 sequence reads: CASKFGGVETQYF. CDR3 DNA: TGCGCCAGCAAGTTCGGGGGGGTGGAGACCCAGTACTTC.

The chain combines TRBV7-9 with TRBJ1-2; TRBD1 matches 7 bases. The V gene's germline CDR1 is SEHNR and CDR2 FQNEAQ (reference sequence). This CDR3 spans 14 amino acids. With V trimmed by 5 bases and J by 4 bases, 7 bases remained unmatched. In DNA, the CDR3 is TGTGCCAGCAGCCCCCAGGGGGGAAGCTATGGCTACACCTTC. Residues: CASSPQGGSYGYTF.

This chain links TRBV6-2 or TRBV6-3 with TRBJ2-4, with 7 positions matching TRBD1. Per the germline V gene, CDR1 is MNHEY and CDR2 is SVGEGT. The CDR3 has 13 amino acids. With V trimmed by 4 bases and J by 7 bases, 4 bases remained unmatched. This CDR3 reads CASSSDRRNIQYF. The CDR3 nucleotides are TGTGCCAGCAGTTCGGACAGGAGGAACATTCAGTACTTC.

This chain connects TRBV7-2 to TRBJ2-4; TRBD1 is a possible D gene (6 bases). The CDR3 is 16 amino acids. V was cut by 5 bases and J by 1 base, with 15 bases left in between. CDR1 and CDR2 from the germline V gene are SGHTA and FQGNSA. The CDR3 loop reads CASSLSGGLAKNIQYF. In DNA, the CDR3 is TGTGCCAGCAGCCTAAGTGGGGGCCTCGCCAAAAACATTCAGTACTTC.

The chain employs TRBV15 and TRBJ2-1; 9 positions match TRBD2. CDR3 length: 18 amino acids. Germline V gives CDR1 LNHNV, CDR2 YYDKDF (reference sequence). V lost 0 bases to trimming and J lost 5 bases; unmatched junction nucleotides: 11. This CDR3 is CATSRDLAGTSPNNEQFF. The CDR3 DNA sequence: TGTGCCACCAGCAGAGATTTGGCTGGGACTAGCCCAAACAATGAGCAGTTCTTC.

The rearrangement links TRBV5-3 to TRBJ2-1, with 13 bases fitting TRBD2. TRBV5-3 counts as an open reading frame of uncertain function. The CDR3 sequence is 18 residues long. V shed 1 base, J shed 0 bases, and the junction held 4 bases outside the gene matches. The CDR3 DNA follows: TGTGCCAGAAGCTTGACTAGCGGGAGGGCCGGCTCCTACAATGAGCAGTTCTTC. This codes for CARSLTSGRAGSYNEQFF.

The J gene is TRBJ2-5, the V gene TRBV30; a weak D match, TRBD1 (5 bases). Looked up from germline, CDR1 is GTSNPN and CDR2 is SVGIG (reference sequence). This CDR3 comprises 13 residues. Trimming shortened V by 3 bases and J by 4 bases, and 12 bases separated the two germline ends. The CDR3: CAWRGQGPETQYF. As DNA, the CDR3 is TGTGCCTGGAGAGGGCAGGGTCCAGAGACCCAGTACTTC.

V usage is TRBV20-1 and J usage is TRBJ2-1; possibly TRBD2 for D (5 bases). The CDR3 is 11 residues long. Trimming pared 3 bases from V and 9 bases from J, leaving 9 bases between. Looked up from germline, CDR1 is DFQATT and CDR2 is SNEGSKA (reference sequence). The CDR3 DNA reads TGCAGTGCTAGCGGGATGGCTGAGCAGTTCTTC. It translates to CSASGMAEQFF.

V gene TRBV6-6 combines with J gene TRBJ2-7; D is perhaps TRBD1 (5 bases). The germline gives CDR1 MNHNY, CDR2 SVGAGI (reference sequence). Trimming removed 4 bases at V and 7 bases at J, with 20 bases between. The CDR3 is 15 residues long. CDR3 region: CASSWGDSRDDEQYF. Written as DNA, the CDR3 is TGTGCCAGCAGTTGGGGCGACAGTCGAGATGATGAGCAGTACTTC.

The V gene is TRBV9, the J gene TRBJ2-1, with 9 bases fitting TRBD2. The CDR3 runs to 15 residues. Per the germline V gene, CDR1 is SGDLS and CDR2 is YYNGEE. V shed 4 bases and J 8 bases; nucleotides not matched to a gene: 10. CDR3 nucleotide sequence: TGTGCCAGCAGCCTAGGGGGGACTAGCCCTCATGAGCAGTTCTTC. It codes for CASSLGGTSPHEQFF. The full variable domain, its missing parts supplied by reference TRBV9 and TRBJ2-1, is DSGVTQTPKHLITATGQRVTLRCSPRSGDLSVYWYQQSLDQGLQFLIQYYNGEERAKGNILERFSAQQFPDLHSELNLSSLELGDSALYFCASSLGGTSPHEQFFGPGTRLTVL.

The chain combines TRBV5-1 with TRBJ1-2; TRBD1 might be the D (5 bases). V lost 6 bases and J 2 bases, leaving 14 bases between the germline ends. The germline CDR1 and CDR2 sequences are SGHRS and YFSETQ. This CDR3 contains 14 residues. CDR3: CASTQGAGNYGYTF. In nucleotides, the CDR3 is TGCGCCAGCACCCAGGGCGCCGGGAACTATGGCTACACCTTC. The full variable domain, with the rest looked up from reference TRBV5-1 and TRBJ1-2, is KAGVTQTPRYLIKTRGQQVTLSCSPISGHRSVSWYQQTPGQGLQFLFEYFSETQRNKGNFPGRFSGRQFSNSRSEMNVSTLELGDSALYLCASTQGAGNYGYTFGSGTRLTVV.

The CDR3 sequence: CASSYSGTATYEQYF. In DNA form, the CDR3 reads TGTGCCAGCAGTTACTCGGGGACAGCTACCTACGAGCAGTACTTC. The rearrangement joins TRBV6-5 to TRBJ2-7, with 7 bases identical to TRBD1. With 0 bases clipped from V and 2 bases from J, the junction kept 4 bases outside the gene matches. Germline CDR1 and CDR2: MNHEY and SVGAGI. This CDR3 spans 15 amino acids.

The chain recombines TRBV18 with TRBJ2-5, with D tentatively TRBD1 (6 bases). Germline V gives CDR1 KGHSH, CDR2 LQKENI. The CDR3 spans 17 residues. V lost 3 bases to trimming and J lost 3 bases, with 20 bases between them. As DNA, the CDR3 is TGTGCCAGCTCACCTTTTTTCAGACAGGCACGCGAAGAGACCCAGTACTTC. Translating gives CASSPFFRQAREETQYF.

The chain couples TRBV15 to TRBJ2-2; 13 nucleotides match TRBD2. The CDR3 is made up of 18 amino acids. CDR1 is LNHNV and CDR2 is YYDKDF in the germline V gene (reference sequence). J was trimmed by 3 bases and V by 0 bases; bases with no gene match: 4. The CDR3 sequence: CATSRDAGLAGDTGELFF. The CDR3, as DNA: TGTGCCACCAGCAGAGACGCCGGACTAGCGGGAGACACCGGGGAGCTGTTTTTT.

The J gene is TRBJ2-7, the V gene TRBV5-6; maybe TRBD2 (5 bases). V was shortened by 1 base and J by 4 bases, with 12 bases between the two germline ends. Germline CDR1 and CDR2: SGHDT and YYEEEE. CDR3 length: 14 amino acids. The CDR3 reads CASSLPGIGYEQYF. The CDR3 DNA reads as TGTGCCAGCAGCTTGCCCGGGATCGGGTACGAGCAGTACTTC.

This chain joins TRBV15 and TRBJ2-5; TRBD1 agrees at 10 bases. The CDR3 spans 16 residues. The germline V gene encodes CDR1 LNHNV and CDR2 YYDKDF (reference sequence). Trimming took 2 bases from V and 5 from J; bases not matched to a gene: 8. The CDR3 loop is CATSRSWTGGLETQYF. In nucleotides, the CDR3 is TGTGCCACCAGCAGATCCTGGACAGGGGGTTTGGAGACCCAGTACTTC.

This rearrangement joins TRBV6-6 to TRBJ2-7; 8 bases are a match to TRBD2. The germline gives CDR1 MNHNY, CDR2 SVGAGI (reference sequence). The CDR3 is made up of 16 amino acids. The V and J ends lost 6 bases and 1 base, in that order; junction bases with no gene match: 11. CDR3 DNA sequence: TGTGCCAGCAGACCCTCGGGCAGCGGGGGTTCCTACGAGCAGTACTTC. Translation: CASRPSGSGGSYEQYF.

On this clone itself: Other DNA sequences in the same sample also yield this CDR3. This sequence joins TRBV10-3 and TRBJ1-1; 9 nucleotides match TRBD1. Germline trimming cut 6 bases from V and 4 bases from J; bases unmatched to any gene: 3. CDR3 size: 13 residues. Germline V gives CDR1 ENHRY, CDR2 SYGVKD. CDR3 protein: CAIRDRGGTEAFF. The CDR3 nucleotides are TGTGCCATCAGGGACAGGGGAGGCACTGAAGCTTTCTTT.

The chain is built from TRBV12-5 and TRBJ1-4, with D possibly matching TRBD1 (6 bases). Germline V lookup: CDR1 LGHNT, CDR2 FRNRAP. CDR3 length: 15 residues. Trimming shortened V by 6 bases and J by 0 bases, and 11 bases separated the two germline ends. The CDR3 reads CASGKDSATNEKLFF. The CDR3 region has the DNA TGTGCTAGTGGGAAGGACAGTGCAACTAATGAAAAACTGTTTTTT.

V is TRBV13 and J is TRBJ1-6; D perhaps matches TRBD1 (6 bases). Trimming pared 0 bases from V and 7 bases from J, leaving 7 bases between. This CDR3 has 14 amino acids. CDR1 is PRHDT and CDR2 is FYEKMQ in the germline V gene (reference sequence). The CDR3 loop reads CASSLGDRNSPLHF. In DNA, the CDR3 is TGTGCCAGCAGCTTAGGGGACAGAAATTCACCCCTCCACTTT.

The V gene is TRBV7-2, the J gene TRBJ2-5; D unclear. The CDR3 contains 14 residues. The V end was cut by 7 bases, the J end by 2 bases, with 14 bases between. Germline CDR1 reads SGHTA; CDR2 reads FQGNSA. The CDR3 nucleotides read TGTGCCAGCATAGTCTCCCGCGCGCAAGAGACCCAGTACTTC. Translated, it gives CASIVSRAQETQYF.

About this clone: Other DNA sequences of this sample code for an identical CDR3. The J gene is TRBJ2-7, the V gene TRBV7-9; TRBD1 might be the D (6 bases). V dropped 5 bases and J dropped 3 bases, with 8 bases sitting between them. The CDR3 is 12 amino acids. Germline V gene lookup returns CDR1 SEHNR and CDR2 FQNEAQ (reference sequence). CDR3 nucleotides: TGTGCCAGCAGCCCGACAGGCTACGAGCAGTACTTC. It yields the protein CASSPTGYEQYF.

In its sample, this clone was seen a few times. The J gene is TRBJ1-5, the V gene TRBV5-5; weak D call: TRBD1 (6 bases). CDR1 is SGHKS and CDR2 is YYEKEE in the germline V gene (reference sequence). This CDR3 is 14 amino acids long. Trimming cost V 0 bases and J 10 bases, with 14 bases left between them. CDR3 protein: CASSLDSQGLPQHF. DNA of the CDR3: TGTGCCAGCAGCTTGGATTCGCAGGGGCTCCCCCAGCATTTT.

A single count supports this clone. The rearrangement joins TRBV6-2 or TRBV6-3 to TRBJ2-5; D might be TRBD2 (5 bases). Germline lookup yields CDR1 MNHEY and CDR2 SVGEGT. CDR3 size: 19 residues. Trimming pared 3 bases from V and 7 bases from J, leaving 30 bases between. The CDR3 DNA follows: TGTGCCAGCAGTTATCCTAGCCGTGACCATAATTCAATGGAGGTGACCCAGTACTTC. This encodes CASSYPSRDHNSMEVTQYF.

The gene calls are TRBV7-2 and TRBJ1-2; possible D gene TRBD1, 6 bases. This CDR3 has 14 residues. CDR1 SGHTA and CDR2 FQGNSA come from the germline V gene. V lost 4 bases to trimming and J lost 2 bases, with 11 bases between them. In DNA form, the CDR3 reads TGTGCCAGCAGCTCCTACAGGGTAAACTATGGCTACACCTTC. Translated: CASSSYRVNYGYTF.